This T cell receptor beta chain was documented in a study of vaccination and CD4 T cells after COVID-19. Overall study context: The stimulus for the cells was overlapping spike peptides derived from SARS-CoV-2, HCoV-NL63, HCoV-OC43 and HCoV-229E. Some control cultures received a CEFX pool, which served as the positive control. Others received an HIV-1 Nef pool or no peptide.

Treatment reported: 10-day PBMC culture with coronavirus spike peptide pools or control peptides (ViraFEST assay). Ahead of the COVID-19 pandemic (2011-2018), the CD4+ T cells of the unexposed donor were collected. The CDR3 length is 15 residues. The ends lost 1 base at V and 4 bases at J; junction bases unmatched: 6. CDR1 is SGHDT, CDR2 YYEEEE, per germline. Sequence data for DNA of cultured CD4+ T cells were generated by the Oncomine TCR Beta short-read assay. After culture, CD4+ T cells served as the source for genomic DNA extraction. A single record per CDR3 protein comes from TCRdb applying MiXCR to the PCR reads. Among approximately 11,000 distinct CDR3 sequences listed, 30% to 50% were seen once. About this clonotype itself: Its antigen is not known.

The sequenced sample was CD4+ T cells from blood, cultured in vitro. This sequence was found in a human donor in good health. V usage is TRBV5-6 and J usage is TRBJ2-3; 7 nucleotides align to TRBD2. The CDR3, as DNA: TGTGCCAGCAGCTTGAGTCTGGGGGGGGCAGATACGCAGTATTTT. Translating gives CASSLSLGGADTQYF. Drawing the rest from reference TRBV5-6 and TRBJ2-3, the complete variable domain is DAGVTQSPTHLIKTRGQQVTLRCSPKSGHDTVSWYQQALGQGPQFIFQYYEEEERQRGNFPDRFSGHQFPNYSSELNVNALLLGDSALYLCASSLSLGGADTQYFGPGTRLTVL.